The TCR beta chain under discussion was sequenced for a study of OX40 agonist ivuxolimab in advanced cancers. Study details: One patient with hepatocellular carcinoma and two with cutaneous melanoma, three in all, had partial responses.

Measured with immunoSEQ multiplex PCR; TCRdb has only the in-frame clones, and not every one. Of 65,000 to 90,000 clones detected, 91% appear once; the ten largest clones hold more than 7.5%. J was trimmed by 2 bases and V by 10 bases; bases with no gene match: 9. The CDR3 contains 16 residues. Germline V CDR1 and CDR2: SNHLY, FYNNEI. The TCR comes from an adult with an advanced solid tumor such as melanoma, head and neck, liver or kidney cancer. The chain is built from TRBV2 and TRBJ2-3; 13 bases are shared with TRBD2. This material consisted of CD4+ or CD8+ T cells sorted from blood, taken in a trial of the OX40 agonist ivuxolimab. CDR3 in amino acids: CAITSGTSGNTDTQYF. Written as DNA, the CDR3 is TGTGCCATCACCTCCGGGACTAGCGGGAACACAGATACGCAGTATTTT. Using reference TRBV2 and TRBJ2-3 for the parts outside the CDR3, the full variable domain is EPEVTQTPSHQVTQMGQEVILRCVPISNHLYFYWYRQILGQKVEFLVSFYNNEISEKSEIFDDQFSVERPDGSNFTLKIRSTKLEDSAMYFCAITSGTSGNTDTQYFGPGTRLTVL.